Presented here are 7 T cell receptor beta chains from one specimen sequenced in a study of cytomegalovirus exposure and HLA in healthy donors. The PCR employed 60 Vbeta primers together with 13 Jbeta primers. The table came from immunoSEQ multiplex PCR; TCRdb's copy has only in-frame clones and leaves some out. The sample lists around 99,000 clones; around 74% were seen once. The sample was PBMCs. The receptor set was obtained from a woman in her thirties or forties in good health and CMV-seropositive.

This clone occurred a few times. This chain joins TRBV10-3 and TRBJ1-3; possibly TRBD1 for D (6 bases). Germline V gene lookup returns CDR1 ENHRY and CDR2 SYGVKD. The ends were cut back, 6 bases at V and 1 base at J, with 10 bases in the middle. The CDR3 loop spans 14 amino acids. The CDR3 DNA sequence: TGTGCCATCAGACGAGGGGGATCTGGAAACACCATATATTTT. Residues: CAIRRGGSGNTIYF.

The V and J genes are TRBV4-1 and TRBJ1-5; D unclear. Germline lookup yields CDR1 MGHRA and CDR2 YSYEKL. The CDR3 contains 14 residues. The V gene lost 3 bases and the J gene lost 7 bases, with 13 bases spanning the gap. The CDR3 DNA reads as TGCGCCAGCAGCCATCCCCGAGGCCGGCAGCCCCAGCATTTT. It encodes CASSHPRGRQPQHF.

The chain has TRBV4-2 and TRBJ1-2; TRBD1 matches 8 bases. Germline CDR1 and CDR2: LGHNA and YNFKEQ. J was trimmed by 2 bases and V by 1 base; bases with no gene match: 6. CDR3 length equals 16 residues. CDR3 residues: CASSQATGTGNYGYTF. The DNA for the CDR3 is TGTGCCAGCAGCCAAGCGACCGGGACAGGCAACTATGGCTACACCTTC.

This clone was observed a single time. J is TRBJ2-1 and V is TRBV5-1; D is undetermined. This CDR3 comprises 14 residues. Trimming removed 0 bases from V and 2 bases from J, with 6 bases in between. Germline CDR1 SGHRS, CDR2 YFSETQ. CDR3 protein: CASSLESTYNEQFF. The CDR3, as DNA: TGCGCCAGCAGCTTGGAATCAACCTACAATGAGCAGTTCTTC. The whole variable domain, filled in from reference TRBV5-1 and TRBJ2-1, reads KAGVTQTPRYLIKTRGQQVTLSCSPISGHRSVSWYQQTPGQGLQFLFEYFSETQRNKGNFPGRFSGRQFSNSRSEMNVSTLELGDSALYLCASSLESTYNEQFFGPGTRLTVL.

V usage is TRBV4-2 and J usage is TRBJ2-7, with 7 bases identical to TRBD1. Per the germline V gene, CDR1 is LGHNA and CDR2 is YNFKEQ. Trimming took 0 bases from V and 6 from J; bases not matched to a gene: 8. The length of the CDR3 is 15 residues. CDR3 DNA: TGTGCCAGCAGCCAAGAAGGACAGGTGGGCTTCGAGCAGTACTTC. This codes for CASSQEGQVGFEQYF.

This chain connects TRBV5-1 to TRBJ2-3; a possible D gene is TRBD2 (5 bases). The CDR3 contains 15 residues. The germline V gene encodes CDR1 SGHRS and CDR2 YFSETQ. V lost 4 bases and J 6 bases, leaving 18 bases between the germline ends. The CDR3 DNA is TGCGCCAGCAGCCCGGGATTCAGACAAGCGGATACGCAGTATTTT. Translation: CASSPGFRQADTQYF. Filled out from reference TRBV5-1 and TRBJ2-3, the complete variable domain reads KAGVTQTPRYLIKTRGQQVTLSCSPISGHRSVSWYQQTPGQGLQFLFEYFSETQRNKGNFPGRFSGRQFSNSRSEMNVSTLELGDSALYLCASSPGFRQADTQYFGPGTRLTVL.

This chain links TRBV4-1 with TRBJ2-2; no clear D gene. CDR1 MGHRA and CDR2 YSYEKL come from the germline V gene. The CDR3 sequence is 19 residues long. Trimming stripped 0 bases from V and 2 bases from J, with 19 bases between. The CDR3 protein is CASSQDIFRQTFNTGELFF. The CDR3 nucleotides read TGCGCCAGCAGCCAAGATATCTTCCGGCAGACTTTCAACACCGGGGAGCTGTTTTTT.